The 30 T cell receptor beta chains presented below share a single source sample, sequenced in a study of blood T cells in healthy people across ages. Using a J-beta primer mix together with a sample-barcoded 5' primer, a second PCR was run for roughly 6 to 12 cycles. A single record per CDR3 protein comes from TCRdb applying MiXCR to the 5' RACE reads. The sample records some 1.4 million distinct CDR3 sequences, 42% being singletons. Source material: blood. The receptor set was obtained from a woman under 30 in good health.

In its sample, this clonotype was seen a few times. This chain connects TRBV20-1 to TRBJ2-1; D perhaps matches TRBD2 (7 bases). V gave up 6 bases and J gave up 6 bases, with 18 bases separating them. This CDR3 contains 14 residues. CDR1 is DFQATT and CDR2 is SNEGSKA in the germline V gene (reference sequence). The CDR3 sequence is CSANSAGAFNEQFF. CDR3 bases: TGCAGTGCCAACTCGGCGGGGGCGTTCAATGAGCAGTTCTTC.

This clonotype was counted between two and nine times. The CDR3 nucleotides read TGTGCCAGCAGCTTGGTCTCTCGCGCAGATACGCAGTATTTT. Protein: CASSLVSRADTQYF. This chain joins TRBV5-6 and TRBJ2-3; D is unresolved. The CDR3 spans 14 residues. Trimming stripped 0 bases from V and 4 bases from J, with 9 bases between. Germline V gene sequence: CDR1 SGHDT, CDR2 YYEEEE.

This clonotype was observed a few times. The chain uses TRBV6-4 and TRBJ1-5; D might be TRBD1 (5 bases). This CDR3 region has 16 residues. Germline-derived CDR1 and CDR2 are MRHNA and SNTAGT. V lost 1 base, J lost 3 bases, and 13 bases lay in between. The CDR3 loop reads CASSDWGGNTNQPQHF. CDR3 DNA: TGTGCCAGCAGTGACTGGGGCGGAAATACCAATCAGCCCCAGCATTTT.

This sequence joins TRBV7-3 and TRBJ2-1; 7 bases match TRBD2. The germline V gene encodes CDR1 SGHTA and CDR2 FQGTGA. This CDR3 contains 15 residues. V was pared by 3 bases and J by 3 bases, with 5 bases of the junction left unmatched. The DNA for the CDR3 is TGTGCCAGCAGCTTTGCATCTAGCGGCTACAATGAGCAGTTCTTC. It yields the protein CASSFASSGYNEQFF.

The chain couples TRBV20-1 to TRBJ2-3; D is perhaps TRBD2 (6 bases). This CDR3 has 15 amino acids. In germline, CDR1 is DFQATT, CDR2 SNEGSKA (reference sequence). V lost 6 bases to trimming and J lost 1 base, with 17 bases between them. Here the CDR3 reads CSARKAGIGTDTQYF. In DNA form, the CDR3 reads TGCAGTGCCCGAAAGGCGGGGATAGGCACAGATACGCAGTATTTT.

V usage is TRBV6-1 and J usage is TRBJ2-7; D is perhaps TRBD1 (6 bases). The CDR3 loop spans 14 amino acids. Germline V gene lookup returns CDR1 MNHNS and CDR2 SASEGT. V gave up 9 bases and J gave up 1 base, with 16 bases separating them. CDR3 DNA: TGTGCCAGTCATAAAAAGGACAGTTCCTACGAGCAGTACTTC. Amino acid sequence: CASHKKDSSYEQYF.

CDR3 sequence (DNA): TGCAGTGCTAGGGGGCGCGAAGCGGGAGACTACAATGAGCAGTTCTTC. Protein product: CSARGREAGDYNEQFF. The chain uses TRBV20-1 and TRBJ2-1; 8 nucleotides line up with TRBD2. The V gene end was trimmed by 3 bases and the J gene end by 3 bases; junction bases not matched to a gene: 10. This CDR3 comprises 16 residues. Germline V gives CDR1 DFQATT, CDR2 SNEGSKA (reference sequence).

As regards this clonotype: A much larger clone differs by one base, so this may be a read error. V and J are TRBV5-1 and TRBJ2-3, with D possibly being TRBD2 (6 bases). The V gene lost 3 bases and the J gene lost 5 bases, with 16 bases spanning the gap. The V gene's germline CDR1 is SGHRS and CDR2 YFSETQ. This CDR3 contains 15 residues. CDR3 amino acids: CASSWAGGRGDTQYF. CDR3 nucleotides: TGCGCCAGCAGCTGGGCCGGGGGAAGAGGAGATACGCAGTATTTT. The variable domain in full, completed from reference TRBV5-1 and TRBJ2-3, reads KAGVTQTPRYLIKTRGQQVTLSCSPISGHRSVSWYQQTPGQGLQFLFEYFSETQRNKGNFPGRFSGRQFSNSRSEMNVSTLELGDSALYLCASSWAGGRGDTQYFGPGTRLTVL.

This CDR3 is CSVEDLGQGSDEQYF. Written as DNA, the CDR3 is TGCAGCGTTGAAGATCTGGGACAGGGTTCTGACGAGCAGTACTTC. The rearrangement uses TRBV29-1 and TRBJ2-7; 9 nucleotides line up with TRBD1. The CDR3 is 15 residues long. Per the germline V gene, CDR1 is SQVTM and CDR2 is ANQGSEA. With V trimmed by 0 bases and J by 5 bases, 8 bases remained unmatched.

With regard to this clonotype: Its ends do not fully match the called genes, so a read error is possible. The chain joins TRBV27 to TRBJ2-5; 7 bases line up with TRBD2. The CDR3 totals 13 residues. The germline CDR1 and CDR2 sequences are MNHEY and SMNVEV (reference sequence). The CDR3 loop is CTSSLAGQETQYF. Here the CDR3 DNA reads TGTACCAGCAGTTTAGCGGGTCAAGAGACCCAGTACTTC.

The genes are TRBV2 and TRBJ2-3, with D possibly being TRBD1 (6 bases). V was clipped by 7 bases and J by 0 bases, with 11 bases between them. The CDR3 spans 14 residues. Germline-derived CDR1 and CDR2 are SNHLY and FYNNEI. The CDR3 DNA follows: TGTGCCAGCATGTCAGGGGCCAGCACAGATACGCAGTATTTT. It specifies CASMSGASTDTQYF.

This clonotype was detected a few times. The chain uses TRBV5-1 and TRBJ1-6; D not resolved. Germline V CDR1 and CDR2: SGHRS, YFSETQ. V lost 1 base, J lost 7 bases, and 6 bases lay in between. The CDR3 covers 13 residues. As DNA, the CDR3 is TGCGCCAGCAGCTTGAGTGAGAATTCACCCCTCCACTTT. It codes for CASSLSENSPLHF.

The chain couples TRBV2 to TRBJ1-4, with no clear D. The CDR3 spans 13 residues. Trimming removed 7 bases at V and 7 bases at J, with 13 bases between. The V gene's germline CDR1 is SNHLY and CDR2 FYNNEI. The CDR3 region has the DNA TGTGCCAGCACCCTCGGACCGGCTGAAAAACTGTTTTTT. This translates into CASTLGPAEKLFF.

The chain joins TRBV5-1 to TRBJ2-5; TRBD2 matches 8 bases. This CDR3 spans 14 amino acids. Per the germline V gene, CDR1 is SGHRS and CDR2 is YFSETQ. After removal of 1 base from V and 11 bases from J, the junction contained 10 bases not matched to a gene. CDR3 sequence reads: CASSLSPGRVEQYF. CDR3 in DNA: TGCGCCAGCAGCTTGTCCCCCGGGAGGGTTGAGCAGTACTTC.

The J gene is TRBJ2-1, the V gene TRBV27, with 9 bases matching TRBD1. The CDR3 runs to 13 residues. The germline CDR1 and CDR2 sequences are MNHEY and SMNVEV (reference sequence). V was pared by 4 bases and J by 9 bases, with 4 bases of the junction left unmatched. The DNA for the CDR3 is TGTGCCAGCAGTTGGGGACAGGGCACTGAGCAGTTCTTC. This codes for CASSWGQGTEQFF.

This sequence joins TRBV7-9 and TRBJ2-7; 9 nucleotides line up with TRBD1. The CDR3 contains 12 residues. Germline lookup yields CDR1 SEHNR and CDR2 FQNEAQ (reference sequence). J was trimmed by 3 bases and V by 11 bases; bases with no gene match: 5. As DNA, the CDR3 is TGTGCCTCTGGGACAGGGTTCTACGAGCAGTACTTC. Translating gives CASGTGFYEQYF.

Concerning this clonotype: A read error may produce the germline difference seen at one junction end. V gene TRBV3-1 combines with J gene TRBJ1-2; a possible D gene is TRBD1 (5 bases). The CDR3 covers 14 residues. CDR1 and CDR2 (germline): LGHDT, YNNKEL (reference sequence). The CDR3 bases are TGTGCCAGCAGCCAAGAGGGGGTTTCATATGTCTACACCTTC. Protein: CASSQEGVSYVYTF. The entire variable domain, with the rest obtained from reference TRBV3-1 and TRBJ1-2, is as follows: DTAVSQTPKYLVTQMGNDKSIKCEQNLGHDTMYWYKQDSKKFLKIMFSYNNKELIINETVPNRFSPKSPDKAHLNLHINSLELGDSAVYFCASSQEGVSYVYTFGSGTRLTVV.

This clonotype came up a few times. V gene TRBV9 combines with J gene TRBJ2-7, with 8 bases fitting TRBD1. The ends lost 0 bases at V and 6 bases at J; junction bases unmatched: 5. The germline gives CDR1 SGDLS, CDR2 YYNGEE. The length of the CDR3 is 14 residues. The CDR3 DNA sequence: TGTGCCAGCAGCGTAGAAGGGACAGGAGGCGAGCAGTACTTC. This encodes CASSVEGTGGEQYF.

The chain has TRBV15 and TRBJ2-3, with D perhaps TRBD2 (7 bases). Trimming removed 4 bases from V and 4 bases from J, with 15 bases in between. Germline-derived CDR1 and CDR2 are LNHNV and YYDKDF (reference sequence). The CDR3 sequence is 15 residues long. CDR3 nucleotides: TGTGCCACCAGCACTACTAGGGGGGGGGCAGATACGCAGTATTTT. Encoded protein: CATSTTRGGADTQYF.

V usage is TRBV27 and J usage is TRBJ2-7; D might be TRBD2 (5 bases). The CDR3 is 14 residues long. The V end lost 3 bases, the J end lost 1 base, and 10 bases lay between the germline ends. Germline V gives CDR1 MNHEY, CDR2 SMNVEV (reference sequence). The CDR3 nucleotides read TGTGCCAGCAGTTTTAAAGGCGGGTCCTACGAGCAGTACTTC. Residues: CASSFKGGSYEQYF.

The J gene is TRBJ2-5, the V gene TRBV6-5, with D unclear. Germline CDR1 and CDR2: MNHEY and SVGAGI. The CDR3 loop spans 11 amino acids. Trimming cost V 6 bases and J 4 bases, with 6 bases left between them. The DNA of the CDR3 is TGTGCCAGCAGACCAGTAGAGACCCAGTACTTC. Amino acids: CASRPVETQYF.

This clonotype occurred a few times. V and J are TRBV12-3 or TRBV12-4 and TRBJ2-2; TRBD1 aligns across 9 bases. J lost 7 bases, V lost 3 bases, and 6 bases had no gene match. CDR3 length equals 15 residues. The CDR3 spells CASSFPQGAIGELFF. The CDR3 region has the DNA TGTGCCAGCAGTTTTCCACAGGGGGCTATCGGGGAGCTGTTTTTT.

This clonotype has a handful of counts. V gene TRBV6-1 combines with J gene TRBJ2-4; the D is unclear. The J call is doubtful: the DNA matches TRBJ2-5 better. CDR1 and CDR2 from the germline V gene are MNHNS and SASEGT. This CDR3 comprises 12 residues. The CDR3 is CASSEVGETQYF. The DNA for the CDR3 is TGTGCCAGCAGTGAAGTAGGGGAGACCCAGTACTTC.

The chain links TRBV12-3 or TRBV12-4 to TRBJ2-1; D is perhaps TRBD1 (6 bases). This CDR3 contains 15 residues. Trimming took off 4 bases at V and 5 bases at J, with 15 bases between the two ends. CDR3 sequence (DNA): TGTGCCAGCAGTTCTCGGACAGCTATTGACAATGAGCAGTTCTTC. This translates into CASSSRTAIDNEQFF.

This rearrangement joins TRBV11-2 to TRBJ2-2; unclear D gene. With 4 bases removed from V and 6 bases from J, the gap between germline ends came to 18 bases. The length of the CDR3 is 16 residues. Germline assignment: CDR1 SGHAT and CDR2 FQNNGV. The CDR3 nucleotides read TGTGCCAGCAGCTCCGGGTGGAGTTACCATGCCGGGGAGCTGTTTTTT. As protein: CASSSGWSYHAGELFF.

CDR3 loop: CASSSDRDTEAFF. The CDR3 region has the DNA TGTGCCAGCAGTTCGGACAGGGACACTGAAGCTTTCTTT. The chain couples TRBV12-3 or TRBV12-4 to TRBJ1-1; 8 bases map to TRBD1. CDR3 length: 13 amino acids. With V trimmed by 4 bases and J by 3 bases, 1 base remained unmatched.

This CDR3 is CASSEEYKNPFF. Here the CDR3 DNA reads TGTGCCAGCAGTGAAGAGTATAAGAATCCGTTCTTC. This chain uses TRBV2 with TRBJ2-1, with D hard to call. The V and J ends lost 1 base and 15 bases respectively, with 13 bases between them. CDR1 SNHLY and CDR2 FYNNEI come from the germline V gene. The CDR3 sequence is 12 residues long.

The gene calls are TRBV4-1 and TRBJ2-4, with a possible D match to TRBD2 (7 bases). The J call may not be correct, given that the DNA end is closer to TRBJ2-7. Germline CDR1 reads MGHRA; CDR2 reads YSYEKL. The CDR3 runs to 15 residues. CDR3 DNA: TGCGCCAGCAGCCAAGTCTCGGGGGGCAACTACGAGCAGTACTTC. This encodes CASSQVSGGNYEQYF.

This rearrangement joins TRBV3-1 to TRBJ2-1; 14 bases match TRBD2. The germline V gene has CDR1 LGHDT and CDR2 YNNKEL (reference sequence). The CDR3 has 13 residues. V lost 4 bases to trimming and J lost 14 bases; unmatched junction nucleotides: 4. The chain's CDR3 is CASSPGTSGSEFF. The CDR3 DNA is TGTGCCAGCAGCCCTGGGACTAGCGGGAGTGAGTTCTTC.

This clonotype was detected only a few times. One junction end disagrees with the germline gene, perhaps due to a read error. This chain links TRBV7-9 with TRBJ1-2; D not certain. CDR3 length equals 14 residues. The germline V gene encodes CDR1 SEHNR and CDR2 FQNEAQ (reference sequence). The CDR3 DNA reads as TGCGCCAGCAGCTTGGCAGCCTCTAACTATGGCTACACCTTC. This encodes CASSLAASNYGYTF.